The rows below give T cell receptor beta chains drawn from one sample of a study of vaccination effects on CD4 cells after COVID-19. The assay was immunoSEQ multiplex PCR, and TCRdb's table has in-frame clones only and misses some. The table lists some 66,000 clones, approximately 79% of them singletons, with 2% to 3% in the top ten. For these TCRs, the target antigens are not known. Source: CD4+ T cells from PBMCs cultured without peptide, taken after COVID-19 vaccination. The source is a human donor who received a COVID-19 vaccine. CDR3s include the opening cysteine and the closing phenylalanine or tryptophan. D genes are given only for firm matches. Expanded clones are given a class, and other clones once, few, many or no size at all.

d_gene: .; v_gene: TRBV5-1; abundance: .; j_gene: TRBJ2-1; CDR3nt: TGCGCCAGCAGCTTGTATGGGACACGCGGCAACAATGAGCAGTTCTTC; CDR3aa: CASSLYGTRGNNEQFF
d_gene: TRBD1; v_gene: TRBV15; abundance: .; j_gene: TRBJ1-1; CDR3nt: TGTGCCACCAGCAGAAGAACAGGGGACAACCTGCAAGCTTTCTTT; CDR3aa: CATSRRTGDNLQAFF
d_gene: .; v_gene: TRBV5-6; abundance: .; j_gene: TRBJ2-5; CDR3nt: TGTGCCAGCAGCCCGCCCGGCGGGCCGCGGGTGGGTGAGACCCAGTACTTC; CDR3aa: CASSPPGGPRVGETQYF
d_gene: TRBD1; v_gene: TRBV6-4; abundance: .; j_gene: TRBJ2-1; CDR3nt: TGTGCCAGCAGTCTCCAGGGACAGAGTTCCTACAATGAGCAGTTCTTC; CDR3aa: CASSLQGQSSYNEQFF
d_gene: TRBD1; v_gene: TRBV4-1; abundance: once; j_gene: TRBJ2-2; CDR3nt: TGCGCCAGCAGCCAAGGTATCATACAGGGGTTGACCGGGGAGCTGTTTTTT; CDR3aa: CASSQGIIQGLTGELFF
d_gene: .; v_gene: TRBV7-2; abundance: .; j_gene: TRBJ1-6; CDR3nt: TGTGCCAGCAGCCCAAAGACAGGATCATATTCACCCCTCCACTTT; CDR3aa: CASSPKTGSYSPLHF
d_gene: TRBD1; v_gene: TRBV28; abundance: .; j_gene: TRBJ1-4; CDR3nt: TGTGCCACGTTACAGGGGAGTGAAAAACTGTTTTTT; CDR3aa: CATLQGSEKLFF
d_gene: .; v_gene: TRBV7-9; abundance: .; j_gene: TRBJ2-4; CDR3nt: TGTGCCAGCAGCTCCCGGGGCTTACTGGGTAACATTCAGTACTTC; CDR3aa: CASSSRGLLGNIQYF
d_gene: .; v_gene: TRBV6-6; abundance: .; j_gene: TRBJ2-5; CDR3nt: TGTGCCACAAAAACTACCAACTATACCCAGTACTTC; CDR3aa: CATKTTNYTQYF
d_gene: .; v_gene: TRBV25-1; abundance: .; j_gene: TRBJ2-2; CDR3nt: TGTGCCAGCAGTGAACCCAGATCCACCGGGGAGCTGTTTTTT; CDR3aa: CASSEPRSTGELFF
d_gene: .; v_gene: TRBV5-1; abundance: .; j_gene: TRBJ1-3; CDR3nt: TGCGCCAGCAGCGGGAGCTCTGGAAACACCATATATTTT; CDR3aa: CASSGSSGNTIYF
d_gene: TRBD1; v_gene: TRBV7-2; abundance: once; j_gene: TRBJ2-1; CDR3nt: TGTGCCAGCAGCCCCCGGGACAGGACGTACAATGAGCAGTTCTTC; CDR3aa: CASSPRDRTYNEQFF
d_gene: TRBD1; v_gene: TRBV4-1; abundance: .; j_gene: TRBJ1-1; CDR3nt: TGCGCCAGCAGCCACTACCGGGACAGGGTATCAGCTTTCTTT; CDR3aa: CASSHYRDRVSAFF
d_gene: .; v_gene: TRBV5-1; abundance: .; j_gene: TRBJ2-2; CDR3nt: TGCGCCAGCAGCTTCTTCCTTGGGGGTGCCACCGGGGAGCTGTTTTTT; CDR3aa: CASSFFLGGATGELFF
d_gene: .; v_gene: TRBV12-5; abundance: .; j_gene: TRBJ1-1; CDR3nt: TGTGCTAGTGGCCCCACCCCGGCCACTGAAGCTTTCTTT; CDR3aa: CASGPTPATEAFF
d_gene: TRBD1; v_gene: TRBV10-1; abundance: .; j_gene: TRBJ1-4; CDR3nt: TGCGCCAGCAGTGAAACAGGGGGCGTCGGTGAAAAACTGTTTTTT; CDR3aa: CASSETGGVGEKLFF
d_gene: .; v_gene: TRBV19; abundance: once; j_gene: TRBJ2-3; CDR3nt: TGTGCCAGTAGTAACCTCGTGCCGGGGCGACCTAGCACAGATACGCAGTATTTT; CDR3aa: CASSNLVPGRPSTDTQYF
d_gene: .; v_gene: TRBV29-1; abundance: once; j_gene: TRBJ2-5; CDR3nt: TGCAGCGGCCACAGGGGAGGGGTAGAGACCCAGTACTTC; CDR3aa: CSGHRGGVETQYF
d_gene: TRBD1; v_gene: TRBV19; abundance: .; j_gene: TRBJ2-1; CDR3nt: TGTGCCAGCACACGGACAGGGGTCAACAATGAGCAGTTCTTC; CDR3aa: CASTRTGVNNEQFF
d_gene: .; v_gene: TRBV2; abundance: few; j_gene: TRBJ1-2; CDR3nt: TGTGCCAACGCCCTTGAGGGCGTTGGCTATGGCTACACCTTC; CDR3aa: CANALEGVGYGYTF
d_gene: .; v_gene: TRBV2; abundance: .; j_gene: TRBJ1-2; CDR3nt: TGTGCCAGCAGGTCGGATTGGGGCTATGGCTACACCTTC; CDR3aa: CASRSDWGYGYTF
d_gene: TRBD1; v_gene: TRBV3-1/TRBV3-2; abundance: .; j_gene: TRBJ1-2; CDR3nt: TGTGCCAGCAGCCTAGCTCAGGGACAGGTCTCGAGGATGGGCTACACCTTC; CDR3aa: CASSLAQGQVSRMGYTF
d_gene: .; v_gene: TRBV5-5; abundance: .; j_gene: TRBJ1-4; CDR3nt: TGTGCCAGCAGCTTCCAGGGTAATGAAAAACTGTTTTTT; CDR3aa: CASSFQGNEKLFF
d_gene: .; v_gene: TRBV6-5; abundance: .; j_gene: TRBJ1-1; CDR3nt: TGTGCCAGCAGTTACTCTCTCCCACAGAACACTGAAGCTTTCTTT; CDR3aa: CASSYSLPQNTEAFF
d_gene: TRBD1; v_gene: TRBV5-6; abundance: .; j_gene: TRBJ1-5; CDR3nt: TGTGCCAGCAATAAACTGGGGACAGGGGGCTTTGACCAGCCCCAGCATTTT; CDR3aa: CASNKLGTGGFDQPQHF
d_gene: TRBD1; v_gene: TRBV28; abundance: .; j_gene: TRBJ1-2; CDR3nt: TGTGCCAGCAGTCCCAGGGACAGGGGGCGAATCGGTCGGGGCTACACCTTC; CDR3aa: CASSPRDRGRIGRGYTF
d_gene: TRBD2; v_gene: TRBV4-3; abundance: .; j_gene: TRBJ2-1; CDR3nt: TGCGCCAGCAGCCCCCACCCGGGACTAGCGGGGGAAGATGAGCAGTTCTTC; CDR3aa: CASSPHPGLAGEDEQFF
d_gene: .; v_gene: TRBV6-5; abundance: .; j_gene: TRBJ1-5; CDR3nt: TGTGCCAGCAGTTACTCGAGGAGGGTAGGTCAGCCCCAGCATTTT; CDR3aa: CASSYSRRVGQPQHF
d_gene: .; v_gene: TRBV18; abundance: .; j_gene: TRBJ2-5; CDR3nt: TGTGCCAGCTCATCCCAAGAGACCCAGTACTTC; CDR3aa: CASSSQETQYF
d_gene: TRBD1; v_gene: TRBV18; abundance: .; j_gene: TRBJ1-1; CDR3nt: TGTGCCAGCTCACCACCATTCTCGGACAGGGGAACTGAAGCTTTCTTT; CDR3aa: CASSPPFSDRGTEAFF
d_gene: .; v_gene: TRBV3-1/TRBV3-2; abundance: few; j_gene: TRBJ2-2; CDR3nt: TGTGCCAGCAGCCGAGGAGGTACCACCGGGGAGCTGTTTTTT; CDR3aa: CASSRGGTTGELFF
d_gene: TRBD2; v_gene: TRBV5-1; abundance: .; j_gene: TRBJ2-3; CDR3nt: TGCGCCAGCAGCCCGTCGGGGCCACTAGCGGGGTATGCAGATACGCAGTATTTT; CDR3aa: CASSPSGPLAGYADTQYF
d_gene: .; v_gene: TRBV4-1; abundance: .; j_gene: TRBJ2-5; CDR3nt: TGCGCCAGCAGCCAAGACACAGTCAATAGATGGGAGACCCAGTACTTC; CDR3aa: CASSQDTVNRWETQYF
d_gene: .; v_gene: TRBV20-1; abundance: .; j_gene: TRBJ1-1; CDR3nt: TGCAGTGCTAGTTATCCCTCAGGGGATAAAATGAACACTGAAGCTTTCTTT; CDR3aa: CSASYPSGDKMNTEAFF
d_gene: TRBD2; v_gene: TRBV9; abundance: few; j_gene: TRBJ2-2; CDR3nt: TGTGCCAGCAGCGGACTAGCGGAAACGAACACCGGGGAGCTGTTTTTT; CDR3aa: CASSGLAETNTGELFF
d_gene: TRBD1; v_gene: TRBV25-1; abundance: .; j_gene: TRBJ1-5; CDR3nt: TGTGCCAGCAGTGAGACGACAGGGAATAGCAATCAGCCCCAGCATTTT; CDR3aa: CASSETTGNSNQPQHF
d_gene: .; v_gene: TRBV27; abundance: .; j_gene: TRBJ2-5; CDR3nt: TGTGCCAGCAGCATACTTAGGGAGATACAAGAGACCCAGTACTTC; CDR3aa: CASSILREIQETQYF
d_gene: .; v_gene: TRBV27; abundance: .; j_gene: TRBJ1-5; CDR3nt: TGTGCCAGCAGTTTAGTGGGGGGAAGCCAGCCCCAGCATTTT; CDR3aa: CASSLVGGSQPQHF
d_gene: .; v_gene: TRBV3-1/TRBV3-2; abundance: medium-sized; j_gene: TRBJ1-1; CDR3nt: TGTGCCAGCAGTCATGACAGGAGGAGCACTGAAGCTTTCTTT; CDR3aa: CASSHDRRSTEAFF
d_gene: TRBD1; v_gene: TRBV27; abundance: .; j_gene: TRBJ1-1; CDR3nt: TGTGCCAGCAGGCCAGGGGGCGCGCACACTGAAGCTTTCTTT; CDR3aa: CASRPGGAHTEAFF
d_gene: .; v_gene: TRBV30; abundance: .; j_gene: TRBJ1-3; CDR3nt: TGTGCCTGGACGGGTGGAAACACCATATATTTT; CDR3aa: CAWTGGNTIYF
d_gene: TRBD1; v_gene: TRBV24-1; abundance: .; j_gene: TRBJ2-1; CDR3nt: TGTGCCACCAGTGACCCGACAGGGGGTAACAATGAGCAGTTCTTC; CDR3aa: CATSDPTGGNNEQFF
d_gene: .; v_gene: TRBV7-9; abundance: .; j_gene: TRBJ2-5; CDR3nt: TGTGCCAGCAGCCCGGATGGAGGGACCCAGTACTTC; CDR3aa: CASSPDGGTQYF
d_gene: .; v_gene: TRBV5-1; abundance: .; j_gene: TRBJ1-5; CDR3nt: TGCGCCAGCGCGGAAGAGTCCTCAGGCATGCCCCAGCATTTT; CDR3aa: CASAEESSGMPQHF
d_gene: .; v_gene: TRBV30; abundance: .; j_gene: TRBJ1-5; CDR3nt: TGTGCCTGGAGTGGGGGGAACAATCAGCCCCAGCATTTT; CDR3aa: CAWSGGNNQPQHF
d_gene: .; v_gene: TRBV19; abundance: once; j_gene: TRBJ2-3; CDR3nt: TGTGCCAGTAGCCCTAGGGGGGTCGCAGATACGCAGTATTTT; CDR3aa: CASSPRGVADTQYF
d_gene: .; v_gene: TRBV6-6; abundance: .; j_gene: TRBJ1-6; CDR3nt: TGTGCCAGCAGTTACTCGGGGGAGGGTTCACCCCTCCACTTT; CDR3aa: CASSYSGEGSPLHF